Sequencing of this TCR beta chain was carried out in a study of blood T cell repertoires in COVID-19. TCRdb keeps only in-frame clones here, not all; method: immunoSEQ multiplex PCR. The sample carries under 300,000 clones, about nine tenths recorded once. The CDR3 covers 16 residues. The ends were cut back, 4 bases at V and 9 bases at J, with 22 bases in the middle. Germline V gives CDR1 LGHNA, CDR2 YSLEER. The clonotype originates from a man in his sixties with acute or convalescent COVID-19. The gene calls are TRBV4-3 and TRBJ2-1; TRBD1 might be the D (5 bases). Sequencing input: peripheral blood. The CDR3 coding sequence is TGCGCCAGCAGCCGAATACTAAGCCAGGGATGGGGTGAGCAGTTCTTC. This codes for CASSRILSQGWGEQFF.